A few counts support the clone carrying this T cell receptor beta chain. As yet, its antigen is unknown. This sample was included in a study of T cell repertoires in cytomegalovirus infection. Whole-study context: CMV infection and matching HLA type were both indicated by public TCR beta signatures.

A single record per CDR3 protein comes from TCRdb applying MiXCR to the reads. The sample shows about 47,000 distinct CDR3 sequences, around 21% of them seen only once. Broader study findings: Cumulative frequency of public TCR beta families picked out carriers of CMV plus the relevant HLA.

Trimming cost V 5 bases and J 4 bases, with 12 bases left between them. Germline V gene lookup returns CDR1 MNHNS and CDR2 SASEGT. The CDR3 has 14 amino acids. The material was CD8+ T cells from cultured PBMCs, obtained from culture after CMV antigen stimulation. The chain is built from TRBV6-1 and TRBJ1-5; D is unclear. The clonotype comes from a human donor in good health (CMV status not recorded). Some clones in this sample may be carry-over from other donors' samples. CDR3 DNA sequence: TGTGCCAGCAGTTCAAAGGGTTTTAATCAGCCCCAGCATTTT. This codes for CASSSKGFNQPQHF.